These 13 T cell receptor beta chains came from one sample sequenced in a study of prognosis after radiotherapy for stage I lung cancer. Multiplex PCR in two rounds served to amplify TCR beta CDR3 from genomic DNA. Used in first-round PCR were primers specific to each TRBV and TRBJ gene. TCRdb redid the calling of the multiplex PCR reads with MiXCR, one entry per CDR3 protein. The sample carries roughly 30,000 distinct CDR3 sequences, about 43% recorded once. The sequencing here drew on PBMCs, taken before or after stereotactic body radiation therapy (not recorded which). The receptor set was obtained from a donor over 45 with non-small cell lung cancer.

The rearrangement joins TRBV6-2 or TRBV6-3 to TRBJ2-2; D might be TRBD2 (5 bases). The CDR3 is made up of 17 amino acids. Trimming removed 2 bases at V and 1 base at J, with 14 bases between. Germline V gene data show CDR1 as MNHEY and CDR2 as SVGEGT. CDR3 nucleotides: TGTGCCAGCAGTTACCCCCAATGTGGAGGGAACACCGGGGAGCTGTTTTTT. Amino acids: CASSYPQCGGNTGELFF.

This clonotype came up many times. This chain links TRBV5-4 with TRBJ2-7, with 8 nucleotides matching TRBD2. The V and J ends lost 4 bases and 6 bases, in that order; junction bases with no gene match: 9. This CDR3 has 14 residues. The germline gives CDR1 SGHNT, CDR2 YYREEE (reference sequence). The CDR3 loop reads CASSIPGTSTEQYF. The CDR3 nucleotides are TGTGCCAGCAGCATCCCCGGGACTAGTACCGAGCAGTACTTC.

This clonotype was seen many times. The chain joins TRBV5-1 to TRBJ1-5, with 7 bases fitting TRBD1. The CDR3 has 14 amino acids. Germline V gene lookup returns CDR1 SGHRS and CDR2 YFSETQ. The ends lost 4 bases at V and 9 bases at J; junction bases unmatched: 10. This CDR3 reads CASSETGYNSPQHF. The CDR3 DNA sequence: TGCGCCAGCAGCGAGACAGGGTATAATTCGCCCCAGCATTTT.

In this sample, this clonotype turned up many times. The chain is built from TRBV7-2 and TRBJ2-7; 10 nucleotides align to TRBD1. The CDR3 has 15 amino acids. The V gene end was trimmed by 5 bases and the J gene end by 2 bases; junction bases not matched to a gene: 6. Germline CDR1 is SGHTA and CDR2 is FQGNSA. CDR3 DNA: TGTGCCAGCAGCCCACGACAGGGGGCGGCCTACGAGCAGTACTTC. It is translated as CASSPRQGAAYEQYF.

This clonotype was counted ten times or more. The chain has TRBV5-1 and TRBJ1-1; 9 bases are a match to TRBD1. Germline values: CDR1 SGHRS, CDR2 YFSETQ. V shed 2 bases, J shed 3 bases, and the junction held 5 bases outside the gene matches. The CDR3 sequence is 15 residues long. The CDR3 sequence: CASSLYRGLDTEAFF. The DNA of the CDR3 is TGCGCCAGCAGCTTATACAGGGGGCTGGACACTGAAGCTTTCTTT.

A word on this clonotype: At one end the junction does not follow the germline gene, possibly because of a read error. The chain combines TRBV3-1 with TRBJ1-6; 8 nucleotides align to TRBD1. The CDR3 extends over 17 amino acids. Germline assignment: CDR1 LGHDT and CDR2 YNNKEL (reference sequence). The CDR3 loop reads CASSQHARQGTNSPLHF. For the CDR3, the DNA is TGTGCCAGCAGCCAACATGCCAGACAGGGGACAAATTCACCCCTACACTTT. Full variable domain (outside the CDR3, taken from reference TRBV3-1 and TRBJ1-6): DTAVSQTPKYLVTQMGNDKSIKCEQNLGHDTMYWYKQDSKKFLKIMFSYNNKELIINETVPNRFSPKSPDKAHLNLHINSLELGDSAVYFCASSQHARQGTNSPLHFGNGTRLTVT.

A word on this clonotype: A much larger clone differs by one base, so this may be a read error. The V and J genes are TRBV7-9 and TRBJ1-1; the D is unclear. V shed 4 bases and J shed 4 bases, with 4 bases lying between them. Per germline, CDR1 SEHNR and CDR2 FQNEAQ (reference sequence). The CDR3 is 11 amino acids. The CDR3 DNA is TGTGCCAGCAGCTGCGGCACTGAAGCTTTCTTT. As protein: CASSCGTEAFF. The full variable domain, rest sourced from reference TRBV7-9 and TRBJ1-1, is DTGVSQNPRHKITKRGQNVTFRCDPISEHNRLYWYRQTLGQGPEFLTYFQNEAQLEKSRLLSDRFSAERPKGSFSTLEIQRTEQGDSAMYLCASSCGTEAFFGQGTRLTVV.

This clonotype came up many times. The chain joins TRBV7-2 to TRBJ2-5; 10 bases fit TRBD2. The trim removed 3 bases at V and 4 bases at J, leaving 8 bases unmatched. The germline V gene has CDR1 SGHTA and CDR2 FQGNSA. The CDR3 consists of 16 residues. DNA for the CDR3: TGTGCCAGCAGCTTTCGGTCTAGCGGGAGTTCAGAGACCCAGTACTTC. It codes for CASSFRSSGSSETQYF.

A single count supports this clonotype. Compared with germline, one end of the junction differs, possibly owing to a read error. V and J are TRBV5-4 and TRBJ2-5; D is unclear. Germline V gives CDR1 SGHNT, CDR2 YYREEE (reference sequence). The CDR3 contains 13 residues. The CDR3 protein is CASSLGYQETEYF. The CDR3 DNA reads as TGTGCCAGCAGCTTAGGGTACCAAGAGACCGAGTACTTC.

V is TRBV5-1 and J is TRBJ2-1; 7 bases are a match to TRBD2. CDR1 is SGHRS and CDR2 is YFSETQ in the germline V gene. The CDR3 runs 16 residues. Trimming took 4 bases from V and 4 from J; bases not matched to a gene: 11. The CDR3 loop is CASSAQPAGNYNEQFF. The CDR3 DNA follows: TGCGCCAGCAGCGCCCAACCAGCGGGAAATTACAATGAGCAGTTCTTC.

This clonotype was observed at least ten times. The chain uses TRBV3-1 and TRBJ2-5; 9 nucleotides agree with TRBD1. This CDR3 is built from 13 residues. Germline V gene data show CDR1 as LGHDT and CDR2 as YNNKEL (reference sequence). The CDR3 DNA reads TGTGCAACCAGACAGGGGGGTACGGAGACCCAGTACTTC. Protein: CATRQGGTETQYF.

This clonotype showed up many times. The chain carries TRBV11-2 and TRBJ2-1; 11 nucleotides align to TRBD2. With 6 bases clipped from V and 9 bases from J, the junction kept 4 bases outside the gene matches. In germline, CDR1 is SGHAT, CDR2 FQNNGV. This CDR3 has 13 amino acids. CDR3 region: CASRSGTSGEQFF. Here the CDR3 DNA reads TGTGCCAGCAGATCCGGGACTAGCGGTGAGCAGTTCTTC.

This clonotype was seen repeatedly, ten times or more. The chain employs TRBV5-6 and TRBJ1-4, with 9 bases identical to TRBD1. Germline CDR1 SGHDT, CDR2 YYEEEE. V dropped 3 bases and J dropped 7; count of bases not matched to a gene: 7. The CDR3 sequence is 15 residues long. The CDR3 is CASSSGTGLAEKLFF. DNA for the CDR3: TGTGCCAGCAGCTCCGGGACAGGGCTGGCTGAAAAACTGTTTTTT.